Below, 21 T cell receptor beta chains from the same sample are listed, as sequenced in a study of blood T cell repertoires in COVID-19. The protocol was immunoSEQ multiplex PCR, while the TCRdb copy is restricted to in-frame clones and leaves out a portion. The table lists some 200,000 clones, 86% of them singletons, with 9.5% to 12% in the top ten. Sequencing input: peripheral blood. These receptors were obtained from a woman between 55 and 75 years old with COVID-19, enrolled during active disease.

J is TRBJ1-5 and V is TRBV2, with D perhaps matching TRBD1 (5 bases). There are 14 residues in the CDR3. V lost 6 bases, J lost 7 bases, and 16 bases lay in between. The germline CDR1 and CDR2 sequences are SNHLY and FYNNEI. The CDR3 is CASREDGGGQPQHF. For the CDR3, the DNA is TGTGCCAGCAGGGAGGACGGGGGTGGACAGCCCCAGCATTTT.

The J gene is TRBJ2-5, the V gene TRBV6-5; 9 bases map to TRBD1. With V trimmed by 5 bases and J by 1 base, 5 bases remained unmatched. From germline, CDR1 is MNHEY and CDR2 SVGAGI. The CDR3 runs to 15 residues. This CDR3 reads CASSRDRDSQETQYF. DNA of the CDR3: TGTGCCAGCAGTCGGGACAGGGACTCCCAAGAGACCCAGTACTTC.

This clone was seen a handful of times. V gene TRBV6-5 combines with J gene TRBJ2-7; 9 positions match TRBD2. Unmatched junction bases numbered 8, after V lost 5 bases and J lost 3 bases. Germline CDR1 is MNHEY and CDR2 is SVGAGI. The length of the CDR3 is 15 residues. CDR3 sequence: CASSPSGIAHYEQYF. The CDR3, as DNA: TGTGCCAGCAGTCCTAGCGGGATTGCCCACTACGAGCAGTACTTC.

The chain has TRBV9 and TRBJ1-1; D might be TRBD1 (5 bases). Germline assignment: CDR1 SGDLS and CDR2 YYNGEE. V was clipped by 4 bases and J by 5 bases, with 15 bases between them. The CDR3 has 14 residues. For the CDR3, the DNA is TGTGCCAGCAGCCTCAGGGCAGCGGGTACTGAAGCTTTCTTT. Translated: CASSLRAAGTEAFF. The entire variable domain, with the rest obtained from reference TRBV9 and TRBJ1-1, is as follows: DSGVTQTPKHLITATGQRVTLRCSPRSGDLSVYWYQQSLDQGLQFLIQYYNGEERAKGNILERFSAQQFPDLHSELNLSSLELGDSALYFCASSLRAAGTEAFFGQGTRLTVV.

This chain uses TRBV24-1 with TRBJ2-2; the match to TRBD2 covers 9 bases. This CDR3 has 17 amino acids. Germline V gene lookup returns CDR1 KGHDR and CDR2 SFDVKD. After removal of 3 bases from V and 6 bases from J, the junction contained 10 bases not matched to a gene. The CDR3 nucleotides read TGTGCCACCAGTGATGTTCCTAGCGGGATTCGGTCCGGGGAGCTGTTTTTT. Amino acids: CATSDVPSGIRSGELFF.

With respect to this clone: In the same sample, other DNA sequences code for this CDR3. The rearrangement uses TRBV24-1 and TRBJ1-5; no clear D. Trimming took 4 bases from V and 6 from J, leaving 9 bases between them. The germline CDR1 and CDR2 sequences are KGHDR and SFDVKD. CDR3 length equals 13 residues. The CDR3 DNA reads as TGTGCCACCAGTGACAGTCGGGGTCAGCCCCAGCATTTT. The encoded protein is CATSDSRGQPQHF.

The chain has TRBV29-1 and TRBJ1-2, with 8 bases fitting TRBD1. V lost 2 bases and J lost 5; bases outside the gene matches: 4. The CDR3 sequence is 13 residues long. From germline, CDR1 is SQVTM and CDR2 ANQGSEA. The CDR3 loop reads CSVETGQAYGYTF. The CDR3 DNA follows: TGCAGCGTTGAAACGGGACAGGCTTATGGCTACACCTTC.

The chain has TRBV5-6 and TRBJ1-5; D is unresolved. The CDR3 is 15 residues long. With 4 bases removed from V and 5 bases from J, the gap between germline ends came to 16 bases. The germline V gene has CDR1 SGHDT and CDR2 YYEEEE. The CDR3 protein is CASSQAAGPHQPQHF. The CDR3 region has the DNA TGTGCCAGCAGCCAAGCGGCAGGCCCCCATCAGCCCCAGCATTTT. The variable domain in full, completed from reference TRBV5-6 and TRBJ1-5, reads DAGVTQSPTHLIKTRGQQVTLRCSPKSGHDTVSWYQQALGQGPQFIFQYYEEEERQRGNFPDRFSGHQFPNYSSELNVNALLLGDSALYLCASSQAAGPHQPQHFGDGTRLSIL.

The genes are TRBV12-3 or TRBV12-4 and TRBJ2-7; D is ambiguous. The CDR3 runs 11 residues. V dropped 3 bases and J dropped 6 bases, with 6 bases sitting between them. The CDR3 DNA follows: TGTGCCAGCAGTTTGAGTCGCGAGCAGTACTTC. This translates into CASSLSREQYF.

In DNA, the CDR3 is TGTGCCAGCAGCACCTACAACAGGCTCCACAATGAGCAGTTCTTC. It is translated as CASSTYNRLHNEQFF. The V call is TRBV7-2, the J call TRBJ2-1; D is perhaps TRBD1 (5 bases). The CDR3 is 15 residues long. V lost 5 bases and J lost 5, with 16 bases in between. CDR1 and CDR2 (germline): SGHTA, FQGNSA.

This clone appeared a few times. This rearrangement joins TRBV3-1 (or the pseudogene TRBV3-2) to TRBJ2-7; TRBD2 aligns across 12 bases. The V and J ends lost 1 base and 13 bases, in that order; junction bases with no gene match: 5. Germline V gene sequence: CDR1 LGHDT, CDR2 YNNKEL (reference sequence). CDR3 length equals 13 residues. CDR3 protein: CASSQGTSGTVYF. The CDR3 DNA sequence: TGTGCCAGCAGCCAAGGGACTAGCGGGACCGTATACTTC.

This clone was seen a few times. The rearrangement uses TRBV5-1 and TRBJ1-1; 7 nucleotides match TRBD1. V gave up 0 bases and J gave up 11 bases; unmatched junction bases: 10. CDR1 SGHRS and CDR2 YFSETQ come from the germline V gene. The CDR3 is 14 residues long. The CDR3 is CASSLADRVIGAFF. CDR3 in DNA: TGCGCCAGCAGCTTGGCTGACAGGGTCATAGGGGCTTTCTTT.

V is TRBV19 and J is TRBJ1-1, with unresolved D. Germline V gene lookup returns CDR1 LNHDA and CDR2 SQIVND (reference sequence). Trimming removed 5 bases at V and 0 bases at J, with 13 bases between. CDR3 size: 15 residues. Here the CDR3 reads CASSPSGRVNTEAFF. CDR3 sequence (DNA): TGTGCCAGTAGTCCTTCGGGGAGGGTGAACACTGAAGCTTTCTTT. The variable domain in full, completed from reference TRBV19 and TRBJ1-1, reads DGGITQSPKYLFRKEGQNVTLSCEQNLNHDAMYWYRQDPGQGLRLIYYSQIVNDFQKGDIAEGYSVSREKKESFPLTVTSAQKNPTAFYLCASSPSGRVNTEAFFGQGTRLTVV.

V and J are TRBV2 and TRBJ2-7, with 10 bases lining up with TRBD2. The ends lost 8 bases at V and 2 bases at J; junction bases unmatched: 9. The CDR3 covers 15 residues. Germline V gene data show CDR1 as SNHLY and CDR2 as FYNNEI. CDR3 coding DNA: TGTGCCAGCTTCCTAGCGGGAGTCCCACCCTACGAGCAGTACTTC. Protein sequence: CASFLAGVPPYEQYF.

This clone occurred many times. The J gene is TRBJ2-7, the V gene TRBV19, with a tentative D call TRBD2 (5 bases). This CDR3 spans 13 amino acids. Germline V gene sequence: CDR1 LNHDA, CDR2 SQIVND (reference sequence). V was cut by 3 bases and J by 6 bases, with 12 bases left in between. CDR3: CASSITGSLEQYF. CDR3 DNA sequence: TGTGCCAGTAGTATTACGGGATCCCTCGAGCAGTACTTC.

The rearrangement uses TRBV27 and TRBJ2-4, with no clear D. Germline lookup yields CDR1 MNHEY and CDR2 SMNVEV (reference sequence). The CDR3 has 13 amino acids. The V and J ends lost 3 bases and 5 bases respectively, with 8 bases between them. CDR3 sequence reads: CASSFGPQNIQYF. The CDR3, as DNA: TGTGCCAGCAGTTTTGGCCCCCAAAACATTCAGTACTTC.

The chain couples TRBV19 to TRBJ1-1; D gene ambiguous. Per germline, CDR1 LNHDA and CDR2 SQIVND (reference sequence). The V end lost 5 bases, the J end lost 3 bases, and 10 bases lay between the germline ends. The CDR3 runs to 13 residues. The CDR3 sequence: CASSDRTHTEAFF. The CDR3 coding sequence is TGTGCCAGTAGTGACCGGACTCACACTGAAGCTTTCTTT.

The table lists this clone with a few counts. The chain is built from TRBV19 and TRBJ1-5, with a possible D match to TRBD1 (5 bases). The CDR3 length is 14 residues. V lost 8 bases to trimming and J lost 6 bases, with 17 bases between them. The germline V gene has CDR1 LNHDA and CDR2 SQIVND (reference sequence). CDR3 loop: CASQDAGPPQPQHF. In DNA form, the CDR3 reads TGTGCCAGTCAAGACGCAGGGCCCCCTCAGCCCCAGCATTTT.

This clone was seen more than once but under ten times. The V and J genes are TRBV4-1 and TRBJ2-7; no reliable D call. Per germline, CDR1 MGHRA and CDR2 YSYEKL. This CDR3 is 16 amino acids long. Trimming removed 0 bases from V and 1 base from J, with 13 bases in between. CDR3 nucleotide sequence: TGCGCCAGCAGCCAAGAAGCGACTCCGGTATCCTACGAGCAGTACTTC. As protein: CASSQEATPVSYEQYF.

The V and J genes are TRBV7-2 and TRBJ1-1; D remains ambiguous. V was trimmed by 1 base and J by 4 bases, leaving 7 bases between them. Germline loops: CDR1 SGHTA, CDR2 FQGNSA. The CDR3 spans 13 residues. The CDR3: CASSLGEGTEAFF. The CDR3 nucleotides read TGTGCCAGCAGCTTAGGAGAGGGCACTGAAGCTTTCTTT.

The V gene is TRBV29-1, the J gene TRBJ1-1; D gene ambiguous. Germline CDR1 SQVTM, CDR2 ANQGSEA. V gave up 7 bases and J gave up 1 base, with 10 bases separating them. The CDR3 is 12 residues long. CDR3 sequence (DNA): TGCAGCGGAGTTGATGGGAACACTGAAGCTTTCTTT. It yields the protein CSGVDGNTEAFF.